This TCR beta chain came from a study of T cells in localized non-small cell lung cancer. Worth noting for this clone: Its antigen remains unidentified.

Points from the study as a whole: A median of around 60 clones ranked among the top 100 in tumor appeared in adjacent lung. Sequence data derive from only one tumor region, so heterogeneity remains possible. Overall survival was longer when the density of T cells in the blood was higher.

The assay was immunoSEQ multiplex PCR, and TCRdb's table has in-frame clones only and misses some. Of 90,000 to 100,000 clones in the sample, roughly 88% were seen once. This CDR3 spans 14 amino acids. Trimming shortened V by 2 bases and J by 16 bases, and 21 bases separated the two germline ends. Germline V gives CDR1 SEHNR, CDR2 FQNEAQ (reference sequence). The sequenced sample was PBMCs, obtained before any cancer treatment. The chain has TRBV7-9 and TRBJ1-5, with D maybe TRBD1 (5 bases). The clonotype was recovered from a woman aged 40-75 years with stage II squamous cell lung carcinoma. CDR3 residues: CASSLYPYRNSEHF. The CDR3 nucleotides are TGTGCCAGCAGCTTATATCCGTACAGGAATAGTGAACATTTT.